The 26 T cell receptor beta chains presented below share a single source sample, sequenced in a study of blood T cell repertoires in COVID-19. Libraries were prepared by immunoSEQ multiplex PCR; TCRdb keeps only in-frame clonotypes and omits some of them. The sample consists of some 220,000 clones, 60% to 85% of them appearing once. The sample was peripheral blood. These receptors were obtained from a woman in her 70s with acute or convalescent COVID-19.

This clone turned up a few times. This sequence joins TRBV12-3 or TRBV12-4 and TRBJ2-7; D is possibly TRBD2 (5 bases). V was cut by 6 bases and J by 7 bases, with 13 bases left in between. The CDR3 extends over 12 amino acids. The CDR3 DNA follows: TGTGCCAGCAGCCCTCGTGGGGAGGAGCAGTACTTC. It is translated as CASSPRGEEQYF.

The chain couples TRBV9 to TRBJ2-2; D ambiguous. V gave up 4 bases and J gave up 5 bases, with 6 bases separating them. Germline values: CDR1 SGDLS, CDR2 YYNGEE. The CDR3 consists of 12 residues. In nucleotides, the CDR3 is TGTGCCAGCAGCCCCGGGACCGGGGAGCTGTTTTTT. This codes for CASSPGTGELFF.

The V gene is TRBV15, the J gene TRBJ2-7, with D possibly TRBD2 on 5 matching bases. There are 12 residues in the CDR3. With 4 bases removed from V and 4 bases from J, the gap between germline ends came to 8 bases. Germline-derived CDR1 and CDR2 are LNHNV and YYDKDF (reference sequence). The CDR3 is CATSTTGYEQYF. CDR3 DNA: TGTGCCACCAGCACAACGGGGTACGAGCAGTACTTC. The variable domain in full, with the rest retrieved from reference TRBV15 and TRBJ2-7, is DAMVIQNPRYQVTQFGKPVTLSCSQTLNHNVMYWYQQKSSQAPKLLFHYYDKDFNNEADTPDNFQSRRPNTSFCFLDIRSPGLGDTAMYLCATSTTGYEQYFGPGTRLTVT.

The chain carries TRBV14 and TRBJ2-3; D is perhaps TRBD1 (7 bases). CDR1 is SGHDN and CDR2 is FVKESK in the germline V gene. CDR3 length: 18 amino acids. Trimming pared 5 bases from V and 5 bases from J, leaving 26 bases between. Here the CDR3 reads CASSSTRTGGGHVDTQYF. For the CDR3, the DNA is TGTGCCAGCAGCTCTACTCGGACAGGTGGAGGGCACGTAGATACGCAGTATTTT.

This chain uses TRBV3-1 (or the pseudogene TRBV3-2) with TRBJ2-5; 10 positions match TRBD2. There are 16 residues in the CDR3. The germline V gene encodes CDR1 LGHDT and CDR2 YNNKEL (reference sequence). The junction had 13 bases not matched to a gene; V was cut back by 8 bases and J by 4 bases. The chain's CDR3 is CASPPKAAGGRETQYF. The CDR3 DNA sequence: TGTGCCAGCCCCCCTAAGGCAGCGGGGGGGAGAGAGACCCAGTACTTC.

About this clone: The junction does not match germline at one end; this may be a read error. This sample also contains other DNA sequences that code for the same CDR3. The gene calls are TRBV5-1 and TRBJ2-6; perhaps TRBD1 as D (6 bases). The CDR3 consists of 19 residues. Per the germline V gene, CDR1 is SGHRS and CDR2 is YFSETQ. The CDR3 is CASSLGRTAKRSGANVLTF. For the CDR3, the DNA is TGCGCCAGCAGCTTGGGTAGGACAGCAAAGCGCTCTGGGGCCAACGTCTTGACTTTC.

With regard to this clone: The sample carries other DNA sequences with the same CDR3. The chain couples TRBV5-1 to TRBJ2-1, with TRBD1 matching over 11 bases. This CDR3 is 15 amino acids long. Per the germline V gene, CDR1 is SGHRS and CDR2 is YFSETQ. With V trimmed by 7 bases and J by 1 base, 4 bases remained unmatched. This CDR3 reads CASGTGGYSYNEQFF. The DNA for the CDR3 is TGCGCCAGCGGGACAGGGGGATATTCCTACAATGAGCAGTTCTTC.

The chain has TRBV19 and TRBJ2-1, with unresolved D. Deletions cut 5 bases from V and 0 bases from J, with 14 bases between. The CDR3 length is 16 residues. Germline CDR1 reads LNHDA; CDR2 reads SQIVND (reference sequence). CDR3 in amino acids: CASSPATWSSYNEQFF. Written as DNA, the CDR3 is TGTGCCAGTAGTCCCGCCACTTGGAGCTCCTACAATGAGCAGTTCTTC. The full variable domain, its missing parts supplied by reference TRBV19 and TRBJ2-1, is DGGITQSPKYLFRKEGQNVTLSCEQNLNHDAMYWYRQDPGQGLRLIYYSQIVNDFQKGDIAEGYSVSREKKESFPLTVTSAQKNPTAFYLCASSPATWSSYNEQFFGPGTRLTVL.

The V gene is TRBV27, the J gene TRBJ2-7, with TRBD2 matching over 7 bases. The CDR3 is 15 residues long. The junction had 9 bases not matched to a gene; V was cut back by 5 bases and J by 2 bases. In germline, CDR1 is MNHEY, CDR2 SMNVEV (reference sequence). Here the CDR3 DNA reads TGTGCCAGCAGTCCGCAGGGAGGGCTTGCCTACGAGCAGTACTTC. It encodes CASSPQGGLAYEQYF.

CDR3 DNA sequence: TGTGCCTGGAGTGTATTGGGACAGACGAACATTCAGTACTTC. It translates to CAWSVLGQTNIQYF. The rearrangement uses TRBV30 and TRBJ2-4; 7 bases are shared with TRBD1. The germline CDR1 and CDR2 sequences are GTSNPN and SVGIG (reference sequence). The CDR3 has 14 amino acids. V lost 0 bases and J lost 7; bases outside the gene matches: 6.

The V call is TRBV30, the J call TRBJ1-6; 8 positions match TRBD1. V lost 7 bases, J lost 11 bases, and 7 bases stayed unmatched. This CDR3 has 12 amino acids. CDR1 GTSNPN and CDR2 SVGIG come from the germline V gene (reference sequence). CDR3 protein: CASSGGRAPLHF. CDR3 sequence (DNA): TGTGCCTCTTCAGGGGGCCGGGCACCCCTCCACTTT.

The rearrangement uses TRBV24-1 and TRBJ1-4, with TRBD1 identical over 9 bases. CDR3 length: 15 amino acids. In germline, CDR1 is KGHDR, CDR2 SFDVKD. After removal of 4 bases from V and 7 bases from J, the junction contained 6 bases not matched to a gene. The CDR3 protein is CATSDPGQGSEKLFF. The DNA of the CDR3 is TGTGCCACCAGTGACCCGGGACAGGGTTCTGAAAAACTGTTTTTT.

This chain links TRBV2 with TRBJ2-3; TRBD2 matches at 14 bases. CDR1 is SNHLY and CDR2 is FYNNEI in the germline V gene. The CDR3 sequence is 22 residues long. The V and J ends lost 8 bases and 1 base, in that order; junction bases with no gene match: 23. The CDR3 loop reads CASHTRGGTSGGHPPGTDTQYF. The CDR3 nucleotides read TGTGCCAGCCATACCCGGGGGGGGACTAGCGGGGGCCACCCCCCTGGCACAGATACGCAGTATTTT.

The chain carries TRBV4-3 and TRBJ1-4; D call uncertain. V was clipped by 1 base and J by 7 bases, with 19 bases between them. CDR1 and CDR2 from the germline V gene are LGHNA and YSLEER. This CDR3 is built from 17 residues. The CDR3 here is CASSQGNSVPGGEKLFF. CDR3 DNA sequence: TGCGCCAGCAGCCAAGGAAATAGTGTTCCAGGAGGTGAAAAACTGTTTTTT.

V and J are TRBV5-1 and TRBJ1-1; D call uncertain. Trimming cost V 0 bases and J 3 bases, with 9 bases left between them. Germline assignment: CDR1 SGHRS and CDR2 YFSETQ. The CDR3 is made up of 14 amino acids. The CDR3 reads CASSLGLGDTEAFF. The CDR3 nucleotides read TGCGCCAGCAGCTTGGGTTTAGGAGACACTGAAGCTTTCTTT.

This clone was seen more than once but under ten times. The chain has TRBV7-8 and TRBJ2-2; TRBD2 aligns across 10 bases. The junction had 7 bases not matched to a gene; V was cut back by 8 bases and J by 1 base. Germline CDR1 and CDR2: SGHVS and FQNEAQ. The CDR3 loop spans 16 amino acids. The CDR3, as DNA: TGTGCCAGCCGCTCCTTAGCGGGGGGGAACACCGGGGAGCTGTTTTTT. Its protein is CASRSLAGGNTGELFF.

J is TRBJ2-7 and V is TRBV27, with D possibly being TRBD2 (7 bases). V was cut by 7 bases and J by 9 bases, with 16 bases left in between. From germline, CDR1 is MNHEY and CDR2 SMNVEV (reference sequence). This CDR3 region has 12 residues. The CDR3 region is CASTYSRGGQYF. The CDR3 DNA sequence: TGTGCCAGCACCTACTCAAGGGGGGGGCAGTACTTC.

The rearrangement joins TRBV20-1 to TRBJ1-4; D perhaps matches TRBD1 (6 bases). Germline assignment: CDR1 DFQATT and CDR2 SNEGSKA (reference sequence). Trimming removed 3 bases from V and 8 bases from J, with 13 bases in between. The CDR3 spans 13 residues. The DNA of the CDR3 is TGCAGTGCTAGTGTCCAGGGGAAGGAAAAACTGTTTTTT. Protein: CSASVQGKEKLFF.

CDR3 sequence: CASSLRTVDEQFF. Here the CDR3 DNA reads TGCGCCAGCAGCTTAAGGACAGTCGATGAGCAGTTCTTC. The chain links TRBV5-1 to TRBJ2-1; a possible D gene is TRBD1 (6 bases). Germline CDR1 and CDR2: SGHRS and YFSETQ. The CDR3 is made up of 13 amino acids. V shed 2 bases and J shed 8 bases, with 11 bases lying between them.

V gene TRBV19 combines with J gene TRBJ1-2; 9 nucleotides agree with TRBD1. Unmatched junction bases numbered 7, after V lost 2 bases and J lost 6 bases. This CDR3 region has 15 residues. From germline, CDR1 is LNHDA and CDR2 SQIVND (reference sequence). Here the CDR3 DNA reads TGTGCCAGTAGTATACGAGGGACAGGGCCTCATGGCTACACCTTC. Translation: CASSIRGTGPHGYTF. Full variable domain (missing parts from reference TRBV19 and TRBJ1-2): DGGITQSPKYLFRKEGQNVTLSCEQNLNHDAMYWYRQDPGQGLRLIYYSQIVNDFQKGDIAEGYSVSREKKESFPLTVTSAQKNPTAFYLCASSIRGTGPHGYTFGSGTRLTVV.

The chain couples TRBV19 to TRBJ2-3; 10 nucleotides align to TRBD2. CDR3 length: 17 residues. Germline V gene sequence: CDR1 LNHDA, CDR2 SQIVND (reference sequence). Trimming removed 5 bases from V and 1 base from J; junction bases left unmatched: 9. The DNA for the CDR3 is TGTGCCAGTAGTTCATTGGCCGGGACTAGCGGCACAGATACGCAGTATTTT. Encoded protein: CASSSLAGTSGTDTQYF.

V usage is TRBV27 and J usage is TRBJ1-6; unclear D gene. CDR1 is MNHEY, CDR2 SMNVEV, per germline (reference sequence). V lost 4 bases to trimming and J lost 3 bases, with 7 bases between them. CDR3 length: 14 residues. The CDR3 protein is CASSSTRYNSPLHF. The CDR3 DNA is TGTGCCAGCAGTTCGACACGCTATAATTCACCCCTCCACTTT.

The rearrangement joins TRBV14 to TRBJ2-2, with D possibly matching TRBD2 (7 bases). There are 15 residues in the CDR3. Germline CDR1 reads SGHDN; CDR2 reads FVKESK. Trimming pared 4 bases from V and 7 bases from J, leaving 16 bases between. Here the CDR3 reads CASSPRAGGHGELFF. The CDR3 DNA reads TGTGCCAGCAGCCCTAGGGCCGGGGGGCACGGGGAGCTGTTTTTT.

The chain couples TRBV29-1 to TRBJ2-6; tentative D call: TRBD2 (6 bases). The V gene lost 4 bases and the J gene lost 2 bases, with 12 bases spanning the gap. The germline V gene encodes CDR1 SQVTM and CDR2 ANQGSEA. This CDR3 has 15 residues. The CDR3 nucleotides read TGCAGCGTTGTTTGGGAGCGGGCTGGGGCCAACGTCCTGACTTTC. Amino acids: CSVVWERAGANVLTF.

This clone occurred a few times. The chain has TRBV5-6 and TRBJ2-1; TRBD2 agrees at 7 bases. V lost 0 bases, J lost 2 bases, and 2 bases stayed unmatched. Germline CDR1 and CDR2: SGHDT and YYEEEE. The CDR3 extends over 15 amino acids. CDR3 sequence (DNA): TGTGCCAGCAGCTTGGGGCTAGCGGCCTACAATGAGCAGTTCTTC. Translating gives CASSLGLAAYNEQFF.

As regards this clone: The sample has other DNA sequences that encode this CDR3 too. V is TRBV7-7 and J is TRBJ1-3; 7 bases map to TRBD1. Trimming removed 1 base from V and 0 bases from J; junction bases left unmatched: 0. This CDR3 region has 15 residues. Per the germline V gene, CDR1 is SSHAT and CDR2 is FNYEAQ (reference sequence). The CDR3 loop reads CASSLGTGSGNTIYF. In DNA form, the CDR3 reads TGTGCCAGCAGCTTAGGGACAGGCTCTGGAAACACCATATATTTT. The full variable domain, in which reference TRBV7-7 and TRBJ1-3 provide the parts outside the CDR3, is GAGVSQSPRYKVTKRGQDVTLRCDPISSHATLYWYQQALGQGPEFLTYFNYEAQPDKSGLPSDRFSAERPEGSISTLTIQRTEQRDSAMYRCASSLGTGSGNTIYFGEGSWLTVV.